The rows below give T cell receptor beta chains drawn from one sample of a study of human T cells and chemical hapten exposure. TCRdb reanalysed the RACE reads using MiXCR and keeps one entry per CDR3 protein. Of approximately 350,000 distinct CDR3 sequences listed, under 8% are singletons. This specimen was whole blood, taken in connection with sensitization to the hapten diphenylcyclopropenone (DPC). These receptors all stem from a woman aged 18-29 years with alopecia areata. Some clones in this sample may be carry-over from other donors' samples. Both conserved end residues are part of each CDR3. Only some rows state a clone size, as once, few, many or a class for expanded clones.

CASRLDGMNTEAFF	TRBV12-3/TRBV12-4	TRBJ1-1	few
CSVWTSSYEQYF	TRBV29-1	TRBJ2-7	many
CASSPEWSGTEAFF	TRBV5-1	TRBJ1-1	-
CASSFRSSYNSPLHF	TRBV12-3/TRBV12-4	TRBJ1-6	many
CASSQEQMNTEAFF	TRBV4-1	TRBJ1-1	-
CASSLEGYNEQFF	TRBV27	TRBJ2-1	-
CASSPQANTEAFF	TRBV7-3	TRBJ1-1	many
CASSIDPGPYNEQFF	TRBV19	TRBJ2-1	-
CASSFIAGGPQETQYF	TRBV12-3/TRBV12-4	TRBJ2-5	many
CASSPGTGTLEQYF	TRBV5-6	TRBJ2-7	-
CASSLGLGREYGYTF	TRBV7-8	TRBJ1-2	-
CASSFRTGPLLNTEAFF	TRBV6-5	TRBJ1-1	-
CASSATYDWMNTEAFF	TRBV6-1	TRBJ1-1	-
CASSIMGLAGGSNTGELFF	TRBV19	TRBJ2-2	many
CASSLTGGAGYEQYF	TRBV2	TRBJ2-7	many
CASSRGGQGAYEQYF	TRBV12-3/TRBV12-4	TRBJ2-7	-
CASSYSAGDYYEQYF	TRBV6-5	TRBJ2-7	few
CASSSLKSSYNSPLHF	TRBV28	TRBJ1-6	few
CASSYSWGRRLKDYGYTF	TRBV6-5	TRBJ1-2	few
CASALGEGGGYTF	TRBV12-3/TRBV12-4	TRBJ1-2	many
CASSVDRGNYEQYF	TRBV27	TRBJ2-7	many
CASSLGAMDSPLHF	TRBV5-1	TRBJ1-6	-
CASSQERGNQPQHF	TRBV4-3	TRBJ1-5	-
CSVASGGSTDTQYF	TRBV29-1	TRBJ2-3	few
CATSRDRGEPGELFF	TRBV15	TRBJ2-2	-
CASSPEYGARNSPLHF	TRBV5-6	TRBJ1-6	few
CASSRSQGGNEQFF	TRBV18	TRBJ2-1	many
CASSSLIAGANVLTF	TRBV27	TRBJ2-6	many
CATSDFPGNTQYF	TRBV24-1	TRBJ2-3	-
CASSEWADTQYF	TRBV6-1	TRBJ2-3	-
CASSGLAGTDTQYF	TRBV9	TRBJ2-3	-
CASSTKAAGGSSYNEQFF	TRBV3-1	TRBJ2-1	-
CSARDELAGPEDIQYF	TRBV20-1	TRBJ2-4	many
CATAYYEQYF	TRBV2	TRBJ2-7	many
CASRPQGAETQYF	TRBV2	TRBJ2-5	-
CASSLLSISTDTQYF	TRBV5-6	TRBJ2-3	-
CASSPPGPKITDTQYF	TRBV6-5	TRBJ2-3	few
CSASPLQDSYGYTF	TRBV20-1	TRBJ1-2	-
CASILGGRTEAFF	TRBV7-9	TRBJ1-1	medium-sized
CASSQERAATYEQYF	TRBV4-3	TRBJ2-7	few